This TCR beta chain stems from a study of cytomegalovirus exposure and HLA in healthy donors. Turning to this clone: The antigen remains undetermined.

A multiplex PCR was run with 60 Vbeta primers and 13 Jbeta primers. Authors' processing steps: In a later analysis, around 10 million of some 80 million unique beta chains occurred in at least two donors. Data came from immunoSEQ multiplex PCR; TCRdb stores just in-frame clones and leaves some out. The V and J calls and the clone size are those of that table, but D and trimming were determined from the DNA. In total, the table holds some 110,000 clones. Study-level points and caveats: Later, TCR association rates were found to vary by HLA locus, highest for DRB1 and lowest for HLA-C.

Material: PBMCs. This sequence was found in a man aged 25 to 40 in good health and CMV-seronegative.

The CDR3 loop is CASSSLTAKNIQYF. CDR3 sequence (DNA): TGTGCCAGCAGCTCACTGACAGCTAAGAACATTCAGTACTTC. The chain has TRBV5-6 and TRBJ2-4, with D perhaps matching TRBD1 (5 bases). Trimming removed 3 bases from V and 7 bases from J, with 14 bases in between. This CDR3 contains 14 residues. Per germline, CDR1 SGHDT and CDR2 YYEEEE.